This T cell receptor beta chain was captured by sequencing in a study of blood T cell repertoires in COVID-19 (dated by TCRdb to the early 2020s). For the wider study: Samples covering the acute and convalescent phases of COVID-19 were provided by collaborators in the United States, Italy and Spain. Samples came from the ongoing ImmuneRACE study (first 160 participants) plus 1,254 subjects from 6 global collaborators. Where available, HLA class I and class II types were taken from metadata supplied by the sample provider and were not determined by assay-based typing. The prospective study material was composed of cDNA or gDNA derived from T cells, B-cell-depleted T cells, or PBMCs. The repertoires were made available in a free public database intended to serve as a resource for research on the immune response to SARS-CoV-2. Nearly every sample came with metadata listing a de-identified subject ID, COVID-19 status, age in years and sex. Deeply sampled blood TCRbeta repertoires from subjects exposed to, actively infected with, or recovered from COVID-19 were included in the dataset.

The collaborating institutions used their own protocols to collect whole blood in K2EDTA tubes. For TCRbeta analysis, collaborator samples were shipped as frozen whole blood, as isolated PBMCs, or as DNA extracted from either sample type. Comment on this clone: Its antigen specificity is not known. No base quality values were provided; no much bigger clone lies one nucleotide off.

TCRbeta CDR3 regions were amplified from genomic DNA by means of the immunoSEQ Assay, a bias-controlled multiplex PCR. The published analysis was carried out like this. Within the assay, amplification of reference gene primers was used to estimate how many nucleated cells each sample contained. To quantify the absolute abundance of each unique TCRbeta CDR3 rearrangement, sequence reads were collapsed and filtered. Productive Simpson clonality was computed per sample as the square root of Simpson's diversity index over productive rearrangements. TCRdb carries this immuneACCESS record with in-frame sequences only. Its versions omit some clonotypes, under half of them owing to an unresolved V gene in the studies checked, with the rest unexplained. Clone size and V and J calls were adopted from that table, with D and trimming inferred from the DNA. This sample lists over 25,000 clones; roughly nine tenths were detected once. The ten largest clonotypes hold roughly 3.9% of the sample.

Here is what the overall study found, with its caveats: How much clinical and demographic metadata was included differed by source and by participant, and the metadata was provided uncurated.

CDR1 and CDR2 were assigned from the germline V gene as SGHRS and YFSETQ. Taken from cysteine to phenylalanine, the CDR3 has 15 residues. CDR3 DNA only is kept here, 45 bases in frame from base 1. V is trimmed back by 0 bases and J by 5 bases, and the junction contains 4 bases that no gene match accounts for. The chain uses TRBV5-1 and TRBJ2-5, and TRBD1 aligns with 10 junction nucleotides. The material sequenced was peripheral blood. This clonotype was obtained from a human donor in a cohort sampled during active COVID-19. This receptor has the CDR3 CASSLDGTGAETQYF. The nucleotides read TGCGCCAGCAGCTTGGACGGGACAGGGGCCGAGACCCAGTACTTC.